This passage covers 17 T cell receptor beta chains from one sample sequenced in a study of identical twins. TCRdb itself ran the 5' RACE reads through MiXCR, one entry per CDR3 protein. The sample holds about 220,000 distinct CDR3 sequences, about 7.5% seen once. The same sample was also used in a study of yellow fever vaccine responses in identical twins.

Input material: CD8+ T cells sorted from blood. These receptors were obtained from a woman aged 18-29 years in good health.

The chain links TRBV15 to TRBJ2-4; D is possibly TRBD1 or TRBD2 (5 bases each). This CDR3 comprises 17 residues. V lost 0 bases and J lost 8, with 20 bases in between. The germline V gene has CDR1 LNHNV and CDR2 YYDKDF (reference sequence). CDR3 loop: CATSRDGTVSVGDIQYF. CDR3 nucleotides: TGTGCCACCAGCAGAGATGGGACGGTTTCCGTTGGGGACATTCAGTACTTC.

This clonotype was counted many times. The gene calls are TRBV7-9 and TRBJ2-2; 7 bases are shared with TRBD2. Germline V gene data show CDR1 as SEHNR and CDR2 as FQNEAQ (reference sequence). Losses at the gene ends were 10 bases for V and 3 bases for J; bases not matched to a gene: 8. This CDR3 comprises 14 residues. The CDR3 sequence: CATTGGVDTGELFF. In nucleotides, the CDR3 is TGTGCCACCACGGGGGGAGTGGACACCGGGGAGCTGTTTTTT.

This clonotype has ten or more counts. The chain links TRBV28 to TRBJ2-1; TRBD2 matches 13 bases. Germline CDR1 and CDR2: MDHEN and SYDVKM. Losses at the gene ends were 4 bases for V and 7 bases for J; bases not matched to a gene: 4. This CDR3 is 15 amino acids long. The CDR3 region has the DNA TGTGCCAGCAGTTCACTAGCGGGGGGGAATAATGAGCAGTTCTTC. Translating it yields CASSSLAGGNNEQFF. The full variable domain, rest sourced from reference TRBV28 and TRBJ2-1, is DVKVTQSSRYLVKRTGEKVFLECVQDMDHENMFWYRQDPGLGLRLIYFSYDVKMKEKGDIPEGYSVSREKKERFSLILESASTNQTSMYLCASSSLAGGNNEQFFGPGTRLTVL.

The sample holds a few counts of this clonotype. The chain is built from TRBV6-2 or TRBV6-3 and TRBJ1-2, with 8 bases aligning to TRBD1. Trimming removed 5 bases from V and 8 bases from J; junction bases left unmatched: 10. The CDR3 sequence is 14 residues long. CDR1 is MNHEY and CDR2 is SVGEGT in the germline V gene. Here the CDR3 reads CASSPTGDLFGYTF. CDR3 coding DNA: TGTGCCAGCAGTCCGACAGGGGACTTGTTCGGCTACACCTTC.

This clonotype was detected ten times or more. V and J are TRBV4-1 and TRBJ1-4; no clear D. The CDR3 covers 13 residues. V was pared by 3 bases and J by 1 base, with 3 bases between. Per germline, CDR1 MGHRA and CDR2 YSYEKL. The CDR3 nucleotides read TGCGCCAGCAGCCAGGGAACTAATGAAAAACTGTTTTTT. Translating gives CASSQGTNEKLFF.

This clonotype was seen a few times. This chain links TRBV5-6 with TRBJ2-7; TRBD2 is a possible D gene (7 bases). CDR1 and CDR2 from the germline V gene are SGHDT and YYEEEE. V lost 6 bases and J lost 6, with 13 bases in between. CDR3 length equals 12 residues. CDR3 sequence: CASTLGGGEQYF. CDR3 DNA: TGTGCCAGCACCCTGGGAGGGGGCGAGCAGTACTTC.

Details on this clonotype: This may be a read error: a much more frequent sequence differs by one nucleotide. This rearrangement joins TRBV20-1 to TRBJ2-3; perhaps TRBD2 as D (5 bases). Germline V gene lookup returns CDR1 DFQATT and CDR2 SNEGSKA (reference sequence). The germline V and J ends were trimmed by 3 bases and 2 bases, with 15 bases remaining between them. This CDR3 has 15 residues. The CDR3 DNA reads as TGCAGTGCTAGTGGCCACCGACGGGACACAGATACGCAGTATTTT. Residues: CSASGHRRDTDTQYF.

The sample holds a few counts of this clonotype. The chain is built from TRBV12-3 or TRBV12-4 and TRBJ1-1; a weak D match, TRBD1 (6 bases). Trimming removed 7 bases at V and 1 base at J, with 16 bases between. This CDR3 comprises 15 residues. This CDR3 reads CASIASWGANTEAFF. CDR3 nucleotides: TGTGCCAGCATCGCTAGTTGGGGGGCGAACACTGAAGCTTTCTTT.

This clonotype was observed at least ten times. The chain combines TRBV10-2 with TRBJ2-4; D perhaps matches TRBD1 (6 bases). V shed 0 bases and J shed 0 bases, with 27 bases lying between them. Germline CDR1 reads WSHSY; CDR2 reads SAAADI. The CDR3 is 22 residues long. CDR3 in DNA: TGCGCCAGCAGTGAGTCGGGTTTTCGGACAGTGAACGGGTTGATAGCCAAAAACATTCAGTACTTC. Residues: CASSESGFRTVNGLIAKNIQYF.

This chain joins TRBV7-9 and TRBJ2-5, with 13 bases that match TRBD2. V shed 6 bases and J 5 bases; nucleotides not matched to a gene: 9. The V gene's germline CDR1 is SEHNR and CDR2 FQNEAQ (reference sequence). CDR3 size: 16 residues. The CDR3 nucleotides are TGTGCCAGCAGACCCCCGGGACTAGCGGGATTGGAGACCCAGTACTTC. It yields the protein CASRPPGLAGLETQYF.

Ten or more counts support this clonotype. The V call is TRBV28, the J call TRBJ2-7, with D unclear. The CDR3 loop spans 12 amino acids. The V gene lost 2 bases and the J gene lost 7 bases, with 9 bases spanning the gap. CDR1 and CDR2 (germline): MDHEN, SYDVKM. The CDR3 sequence is CASSLIVGEQYF. In nucleotides, the CDR3 is TGTGCCAGCAGTTTAATCGTGGGTGAGCAGTACTTC.

This clonotype came up many times. The chain recombines TRBV24-1 with TRBJ2-2; D call uncertain. The germline gives CDR1 KGHDR, CDR2 SFDVKD. The ends were cut back, 2 bases at V and 0 bases at J, with 9 bases in the middle. This CDR3 contains 16 residues. The CDR3 nucleotides read TGTGCCACCAGTGATTGGCGGACGGCGAACACCGGGGAGCTGTTTTTT. It encodes CATSDWRTANTGELFF.

This clonotype has just a few counts. The rearrangement uses TRBV7-9 and TRBJ2-1; 9 bases are a match to TRBD1. The CDR3 runs to 15 residues. CDR1 and CDR2 from the germline V gene are SEHNR and FQNEAQ (reference sequence). The V gene end was trimmed by 5 bases and the J gene end by 7 bases; junction bases not matched to a gene: 9. The CDR3 DNA sequence: TGTGCCAGCAGCGTCCGGGGACAGGGTACGAATGAGCAGTTCTTC. As protein: CASSVRGQGTNEQFF.

This clonotype was recorded many times. The chain uses TRBV11-2 and TRBJ1-1; weak D call: TRBD1 (5 bases). Germline V gene sequence: CDR1 SGHAT, CDR2 FQNNGV. Trimming shortened V by 3 bases and J by 4 bases, and 6 bases separated the two germline ends. CDR3 size: 12 residues. CDR3 in DNA: TGTGCCAGCAGCTTCACAGGCACTGAAGCTTTCTTT. Amino acid sequence: CASSFTGTEAFF. The full variable domain, with the rest looked up from reference TRBV11-2 and TRBJ1-1, is EAGVAQSPRYKIIEKRQSVAFWCNPISGHATLYWYQQILGQGPKLLIQFQNNGVVDDSQLPKDRFSAERLKGVDSTLKIQPAKLEDSAVYLCASSFTGTEAFFGQGTRLTVV.

The sample holds many counts of this clonotype. The rearrangement joins TRBV12-3 or TRBV12-4 to TRBJ2-3, with D maybe TRBD2 (6 bases). V lost 8 bases and J lost 3, with 18 bases in between. The CDR3 consists of 15 residues. CDR3 DNA sequence: TGTGCCAGCTCCTGGGAGGCCGGTTCGACAGATACGCAGTATTTT. It specifies CASSWEAGSTDTQYF.

The chain carries TRBV13 and TRBJ2-1; D assignment may be TRBD1 or TRBD2 (5 bases each). In germline, CDR1 is PRHDT, CDR2 FYEKMQ (reference sequence). The CDR3 is 15 amino acids. Between the trimmed V and J ends, which lost 5 bases and 4 bases, there was a span of 15 bases. The DNA of the CDR3 is TGTGCCAGCAGCACCGGGACCACCATATACAATGAGCAGTTCTTC. It yields the protein CASSTGTTIYNEQFF.

The V call is TRBV12-3 or TRBV12-4, the J call TRBJ2-2, with 11 bases matching TRBD2. Trimming cost V 6 bases and J 4 bases; bases outside gene matches: 7. The CDR3 spans 16 residues. CDR3 in DNA: TGTGCCAGCAGCCTTAGCGGGGGGGCCGCCACCGGGGAGCTGTTTTTT. It encodes CASSLSGGAATGELFF.